This entry is about one T cell receptor (beta chain). This clone was found a few times. Its cognate antigen has yet to be identified. The input lacks base qualities; no much larger clone sits a single base away. TCRbeta CDR3 regions were amplified from genomic DNA using the immunoSEQ Assay, a bias-controlled multiplex PCR. The published analysis was carried out like this. Within the assay, amplification of reference gene primers was used to estimate how many nucleated cells each sample contained. To quantify the absolute abundance of each unique TCRbeta CDR3 rearrangement, sequence reads were collapsed and filtered. For each sample, productive Simpson clonality was calculated by taking the square root of Simpson's diversity index across productive rearrangements. TCRdb holds this immuneACCESS table with in-frame rearrangements only. Some clones are missing; in checked studies, unresolved V genes explain under half, and the rest has no known cause. V and J calls and clone size are as listed in that table; D and trimming were resolved from the DNA. The sample contains 180,000 or so clones, more than 70% of them found a single time. Around 8% of the sample goes to the ten largest clones.

The sample is drawn from a study of blood T cell repertoires in COVID-19 (TCRdb year 2020). Notes on the research overall: Samples covering the acute and convalescent phases of COVID-19 were provided by collaborators in the United States, Italy and Spain. The material from the prospective study consisted of cDNA or gDNA derived from T cells, B-cell-depleted T cells, or PBMCs. Deeply sampled blood TCRbeta repertoires from subjects exposed to, actively infected with, or recovered from COVID-19 were included in the dataset. The repertoires were released in a freely available public database intended as a resource for research on the immune response to SARS-CoV-2. Samples were obtained from the ongoing ImmuneRACE study (first 160 participants) and from about 1,300 subjects provided by 6 global collaborators. Nearly every sample came with metadata listing a de-identified subject ID, COVID-19 status, age in years and sex. Where available, HLA class I and class II types were obtained from metadata supplied by the sample provider rather than from assay-based typing. Findings and caveats that apply to the study as a whole: How much clinical and demographic metadata was included differed by source and by participant, and the metadata was provided uncurated.

Collaborating institutions collected whole blood in K2EDTA tubes following their own protocols. For TCRbeta analysis, collaborators shipped samples in one of three forms: frozen whole blood, isolated PBMCs, or DNA extracted from either of those sample types. V is pared back by 6 bases and J by 3 bases, with 9 bases lying between the germline termini. The CDR3 covers 12 residues, taking in both the cysteine and the phenylalanine. CDR3 DNA only is kept here, 36 bases in frame from base 1. The sequence was collected from a woman aged 60-75 years with acute or convalescent COVID-19. The sequencing input was peripheral blood. The V and J genes are TRBV12-3 or TRBV12-4 and TRBJ2-7; confidence is insufficient to name the D gene. The nucleotide sequence is TGTGCCAGCAGCCCTAGTATCTACGAGCAGTACTTC. It translates as CASSPSIYEQYF.